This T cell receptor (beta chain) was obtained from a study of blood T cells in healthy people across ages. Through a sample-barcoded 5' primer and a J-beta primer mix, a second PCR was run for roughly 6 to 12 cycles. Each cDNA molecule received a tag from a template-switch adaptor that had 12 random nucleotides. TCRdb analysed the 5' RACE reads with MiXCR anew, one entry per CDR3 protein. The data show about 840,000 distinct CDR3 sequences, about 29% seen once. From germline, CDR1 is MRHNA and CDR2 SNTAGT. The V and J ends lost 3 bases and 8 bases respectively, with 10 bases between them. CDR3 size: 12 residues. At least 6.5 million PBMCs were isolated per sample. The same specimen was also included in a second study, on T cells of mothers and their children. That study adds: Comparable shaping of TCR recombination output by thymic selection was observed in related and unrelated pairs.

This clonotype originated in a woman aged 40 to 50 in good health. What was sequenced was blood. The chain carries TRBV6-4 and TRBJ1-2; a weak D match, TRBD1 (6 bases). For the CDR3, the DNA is TGTGCCAGCAGTGAGACGGGGGGCGGCTACACCTTC. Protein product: CASSETGGGYTF.